The rows below give T cell receptor beta chains drawn from one sample of a study of T cells in Graves' hyperthyroidism and ophthalmopathy. A single record per CDR3 protein comes from TCRdb applying MiXCR to the multiplex PCR reads. The sample records 660,000 or so distinct CDR3 sequences, roughly 45% being singletons. Sequencing was performed on peripheral blood or thyroid tissue (not recorded which). The source of these receptors is an adult man with Graves' disease, either hyperthyroidism or ophthalmopathy (not recorded which). The conserved cysteine and the conserved F or W are not part of the CDR3 here. Not every row has a clone size; where given, it reads once, few, many or a size class.

j_call,v_call,clone_size,cdr3_aa
TRBJ1-1,TRBV7-9,many,ASSLAQYTEAF
TRBJ1-1,TRBV7-9,many,ASEGNTEAF
TRBJ1-1,TRBV12-3/TRBV12-4,-,ASSLSHSEAF
TRBJ1-2,TRBV6-1,-,ASSQARGYGYT
TRBJ1-1,TRBV12-3/TRBV12-4,few,ASSPGDRGGEAF
TRBJ1-1,TRBV29-1,once,SLSLEGAGAF
TRBJ1-2,TRBV29-1,-,SAMTADSRS
TRBJ2-2,TRBV2,-,ASSQGLATSTGELF
TRBJ2-5,TRBV2,many,ASRGTSGGQETQY
TRBJ2-7,TRBV7-9,-,ASSLGTDRYEQY
TRBJ1-1,TRBV29-1,-,SVQGGVEAF
TRBJ1-1,TRBV2,few,ASSSRQGKNTEAF
TRBJ1-5,TRBV7-2,-,ASSLRPPGQGSGNQPQH
TRBJ2-5,TRBV7-9,many,ASSYGSGGETQY
TRBJ1-1,TRBV7-6,-,ASSFQGASEAF
TRBJ2-2,TRBV12-3/TRBV12-4,-,ASSFGGYTGELF
TRBJ1-2,TRBV6-6,-,ASSPRQGDDGYT
TRBJ2-5,TRBV7-8,many,ASSLAAQWPRAQY
TRBJ1-5,TRBV7-8,few,ASRGIQPQH